The next 32 T cell receptor beta chains were all read from a single sample in a study of PD-1 blockade in classical Hodgkin lymphoma. Here immunoSEQ multiplex PCR was the method, and the copy in TCRdb shows in-frame clones only, minus some. The sample includes roughly 140,000 clones, around 73% seen only once; the top ten take 9.2%. All trial patients relapsed after autologous stem cell transplantation. Material: peripheral blood mononuclear cells (PBMCs), obtained before the second cycle of nivolumab. The receptors shown here come from a human donor with classical Hodgkin lymphoma.

The gene calls are TRBV6-1 and TRBJ1-2, with D uncertain. CDR3 length equals 10 residues. Trimming took off 1 base at V and 11 bases at J, with 5 bases between the two ends. Germline-derived CDR1 and CDR2 are MNHNS and SASEGT. CDR3 nucleotide sequence: TGTGCCAGCAGTGAAGTGGGATACACCTTC. Translated, it gives CASSEVGYTF.

J is TRBJ2-1 and V is TRBV29-1; tentative D call: TRBD1 (6 bases). Trimming left V 5 bases short and J 10 bases short, with 15 bases between. CDR3 length: 12 residues. In germline, CDR1 is SQVTM, CDR2 ANQGSEA. This CDR3 is CSVSKGVSEQFF. DNA of the CDR3: TGCAGCGTTTCCAAGGGGGTGTCCGAGCAGTTCTTC.

This chain joins TRBV11-2 and TRBJ1-3, with D possibly matching TRBD1 (6 bases). V lost 6 bases, J lost 0 bases, and 18 bases lay in between. Germline V CDR1 and CDR2: SGHAT, FQNNGV. The CDR3 covers 17 residues. The CDR3 DNA is TGTGCCAGCAGTCTACTGGCGGGGGCCGGCTCTGGAAACACCATATATTTT. This translates into CASSLLAGAGSGNTIYF.

J is TRBJ2-5 and V is TRBV9, with a possible D match to TRBD1 (6 bases). This CDR3 is built from 14 residues. CDR1 and CDR2 from the germline V gene are SGDLS and YYNGEE. V lost 2 bases and J 0 bases, leaving 8 bases between the germline ends. The CDR3 DNA follows: TGTGCCAGCAGCGTTTGGACAGACCAAGAGACCCAGTACTTC. Residues: CASSVWTDQETQYF.

The V call is TRBV11-2, the J call TRBJ2-6; D gene unclear. Germline V gene lookup returns CDR1 SGHAT and CDR2 FQNNGV. The CDR3 is 14 amino acids. Trimming took 5 bases from V and 2 from J, leaving 7 bases between them. CDR3 DNA: TGTGCCAGCAGCGCAGAAGCTGGGGCCAACGTCCTGACTTTC. Amino acid sequence: CASSAEAGANVLTF.

This clone occurred once. The J gene is TRBJ2-3, the V gene TRBV5-1; D remains ambiguous. This CDR3 has 13 amino acids. From germline, CDR1 is SGHRS and CDR2 YFSETQ. The V end was cut by 0 bases, the J end by 3 bases, with 5 bases between. The CDR3, as DNA: TGCGCCAGCAGCTTGGACCCAACAGATACGCAGTATTTT. Translating it yields CASSLDPTDTQYF.

V usage is TRBV7-3 and J usage is TRBJ2-1, with 7 bases matching TRBD2. The length of the CDR3 is 16 residues. J lost 6 bases, V lost 0 bases, and 8 bases had no gene match. Germline CDR1 is SGHTA and CDR2 is FQGTGA. For the CDR3, the DNA is TGTGCCAGCAGCTTAACGTTCACGGGAGGCTTCAATGAGCAGTTCTTC. It specifies CASSLTFTGGFNEQFF.

For this clone: This specimen includes other DNA sequences encoding the same CDR3. The V call is TRBV25-1, the J call TRBJ1-1, with TRBD1 matching over 7 bases. The V gene end was trimmed by 8 bases and the J gene end by 11 bases; junction bases not matched to a gene: 11. This CDR3 is built from 12 residues. Germline V gene data show CDR1 as MGHDK and CDR2 as SYGVNS. CDR3 region: CASLQGHGGAFF. The CDR3 region has the DNA TGTGCCAGCTTACAGGGGCATGGAGGGGCTTTCTTT.

V usage is TRBV11-2 and J usage is TRBJ1-1; weak D call: TRBD1 (5 bases). The CDR3 loop spans 16 amino acids. The V end lost 1 base, the J end lost 1 base, and 13 bases lay between the germline ends. In germline, CDR1 is SGHAT, CDR2 FQNNGV. The CDR3 is CASSLVVGPKNTEAFF. CDR3 DNA: TGTGCCAGCAGCTTAGTGGTGGGGCCTAAGAACACTGAAGCTTTCTTT. Full variable domain (remainder filled in from reference TRBV11-2 and TRBJ1-1): EAGVAQSPRYKIIEKRQSVAFWCNPISGHATLYWYQQILGQGPKLLIQFQNNGVVDDSQLPKDRFSAERLKGVDSTLKIQPAKLEDSAVYLCASSLVVGPKNTEAFFGQGTRLTVV.

The chain recombines TRBV5-4 with TRBJ1-2; TRBD1 matches 7 bases. CDR3 length: 14 amino acids. Germline V gives CDR1 SGHNT, CDR2 YYREEE (reference sequence). J lost 4 bases, V lost 4 bases, and 7 bases had no gene match. CDR3 residues: CASSATGVSYGYTF. The CDR3 DNA follows: TGTGCCAGCAGCGCCACAGGGGTGAGCTATGGCTACACCTTC.

The chain combines TRBV7-2 with TRBJ2-7, with 12 bases matching TRBD2. The CDR3 consists of 15 residues. Germline CDR1 is SGHTA and CDR2 is FQGNSA. J lost 8 bases, V lost 3 bases, and 8 bases had no gene match. The CDR3 DNA reads TGTGCCAGCAGCTTTACTAGCGGGGGGACCGCCAAGCAGTACTTC. Encoded protein: CASSFTSGGTAKQYF.

The CDR3 spells CAITEDRGSYGYTF. The CDR3 region has the DNA TGTGCCATCACCGAGGACAGGGGATCGTATGGCTACACCTTC. The rearrangement uses TRBV10-3 and TRBJ1-2; 9 nucleotides match TRBD1. Looked up from germline, CDR1 is ENHRY and CDR2 is SYGVKD. J was trimmed by 5 bases and V by 7 bases; bases with no gene match: 8. The CDR3 loop spans 14 amino acids.

The chain joins TRBV18 to TRBJ1-2, with D perhaps matching TRBD1 (6 bases). CDR1 and CDR2 (germline): KGHSH, LQKENI. V was shortened by 1 base and J by 1 base, with 7 bases between the two germline ends. The CDR3 loop spans 14 amino acids. The CDR3 sequence: CASSPQGGNYGYTF. CDR3 DNA: TGTGCCAGCTCACCACAGGGGGGTAACTATGGCTACACCTTC. Full variable domain (outside the CDR3, taken from reference TRBV18 and TRBJ1-2): NAGVMQNPRHLVRRRGQEARLRCSPMKGHSHVYWYRQLPEEGLKFMVYLQKENIIDESGMPKERFSAEFPKEGPSILRIQQVVRGDSAAYFCASSPQGGNYGYTFGSGTRLTVV.

V and J are TRBV2 and TRBJ2-3; TRBD1 matches at 9 bases. CDR3 size: 15 residues. Per the germline V gene, CDR1 is SNHLY and CDR2 is FYNNEI. The V segment lost 2 bases and the J segment 14 bases; nucleotides outside the gene matches: 14. CDR3 in amino acids: CASSEWGTGPTTLYF. CDR3 sequence (DNA): TGTGCCAGCAGTGAATGGGGGACAGGGCCCACTACACTGTATTTT.

Comments on this clone: Other DNA sequences in this specimen translate into the identical CDR3. The chain combines TRBV5-6 with TRBJ1-2; maybe TRBD1 (6 bases). The CDR3 extends over 15 amino acids. Germline values: CDR1 SGHDT, CDR2 YYEEEE. In DNA form, the CDR3 reads TGTCCAAGCAACTCCGGAAAGGGGGTGGGCTATGGCTACACCTTC. It yields the protein CPSNSGKGVGYGYTF.

J is TRBJ2-7 and V is TRBV19; 9 bases align to TRBD1. The CDR3 loop spans 15 amino acids. V lost 0 bases to trimming and J lost 7 bases; unmatched junction nucleotides: 7. Germline lookup yields CDR1 LNHDA and CDR2 SQIVND (reference sequence). CDR3: CASSIDPGQGKEQYF. CDR3 coding DNA: TGTGCCAGTAGTATAGATCCCGGACAGGGGAAAGAGCAGTACTTC.

This clone was detected once. The CDR3 protein is CASSLDGGDYGYTF. CDR3 nucleotides: TGTGCCAGCAGCTTGGACGGGGGCGACTATGGCTACACCTTC. This chain uses TRBV7-9 with TRBJ1-2, with D tentatively TRBD1 (6 bases). V was pared by 3 bases and J by 3 bases, with 11 bases between. Germline lookup yields CDR1 SEHNR and CDR2 FQNEAQ (reference sequence). This CDR3 has 14 residues.

The genes are TRBV7-8 and TRBJ1-6; maybe TRBD1 (6 bases). Germline V gene data show CDR1 as SGHVS and CDR2 as FQNEAQ. V lost 5 bases, J lost 0 bases, and 14 bases lay in between. This CDR3 is 17 amino acids long. CDR3 sequence reads: CASSQTGFSSYNSPLHF. In nucleotides, the CDR3 is TGTGCCAGCAGCCAGACAGGTTTTAGCTCCTATAATTCACCCCTCCACTTT.

The gene calls are TRBV5-8 and TRBJ2-7; D might be TRBD1 or TRBD2, each matching 5 bases. Per the germline V gene, CDR1 is SGHTS and CDR2 is YDEGEE. This CDR3 has 15 residues. V was trimmed by 0 bases and J by 2 bases, leaving 12 bases between them. CDR3 loop: CASSLARGVTYEQYF. DNA for the CDR3: TGTGCCAGCAGCTTGGCAAGAGGGGTTACCTACGAGCAGTACTTC.

This clone was seen ten or more times. This rearrangement joins TRBV11-2 to TRBJ2-7, with D tentatively TRBD1 (6 bases). The CDR3 consists of 15 residues. In germline, CDR1 is SGHAT, CDR2 FQNNGV. V dropped 1 base and J dropped 3 bases, with 13 bases sitting between them. The CDR3 protein is CASSLGSRDNYEQYF. The CDR3 nucleotides read TGTGCCAGCAGCTTAGGCTCCCGGGACAACTACGAGCAGTACTTC. Looking up the rest from reference TRBV11-2 and TRBJ2-7 gives the full variable domain: EAGVAQSPRYKIIEKRQSVAFWCNPISGHATLYWYQQILGQGPKLLIQFQNNGVVDDSQLPKDRFSAERLKGVDSTLKIQPAKLEDSAVYLCASSLGSRDNYEQYFGPGTRLTVT.

The V call is TRBV28, the J call TRBJ2-7; 14 positions match TRBD2. V was pared by 8 bases and J by 2 bases, with 5 bases of the junction left unmatched. The germline gives CDR1 MDHEN, CDR2 SYDVKM. The length of the CDR3 is 15 residues. In DNA, the CDR3 is TGTGCCAGCGGACTAGCGGGAGGTAACCCCTACGAGCAGTACTTC. Translating gives CASGLAGGNPYEQYF.

This clone was counted only a few times. The chain has TRBV10-3 and TRBJ2-2; no clear D gene. CDR1 and CDR2 (germline): ENHRY, SYGVKD. V was shortened by 6 bases and J by 6 bases, with 14 bases between the two germline ends. CDR3 length: 14 residues. The CDR3 DNA reads TGTGCCATCAGAAGCAGGCTAGACGCCGGGGAGCTGTTTTTT. It yields the protein CAIRSRLDAGELFF.

The rearrangement links TRBV25-1 to TRBJ2-1; TRBD1 is a possible D gene (6 bases). The CDR3 covers 16 residues. The germline CDR1 and CDR2 sequences are MGHDK and SYGVNS. Trimming removed 4 bases at V and 1 base at J, with 14 bases between. The CDR3 here is CASSAAGTPSYNEQFF. CDR3 nucleotides: TGTGCCAGCAGTGCAGCCGGGACACCATCCTACAATGAGCAGTTCTTC. The full variable domain, its missing parts supplied by reference TRBV25-1 and TRBJ2-1, is EADIYQTPRYLVIGTGKKITLECSQTMGHDKMYWYQQDPGMELHLIHYSYGVNSTEKGDLSSESTVSRIRTEHFPLTLESARPSHTSQYLCASSAAGTPSYNEQFFGPGTRLTVL.

This clone turned up a few times. The chain is built from TRBV18 and TRBJ1-1; no reliable D call. This CDR3 is 13 amino acids long. Germline V gene data show CDR1 as KGHSH and CDR2 as LQKENI. V lost 3 bases and J lost 5, with 10 bases in between. The CDR3 loop is CASSPSGRTEAFF. In nucleotides, the CDR3 is TGTGCCAGCTCACCTTCCGGAAGGACTGAAGCTTTCTTT.

In this sample, this clone turned up once. V gene TRBV10-3 combines with J gene TRBJ2-5, with a tentative D call TRBD2 (5 bases). The V and J ends lost 3 bases and 2 bases respectively, with 7 bases between them. Germline V gene lookup returns CDR1 ENHRY and CDR2 SYGVKD. The CDR3 length is 13 residues. The CDR3 bases are TGTGCCATCAGTGACGGACTTCAAGAGACCCAGTACTTC. Its translation: CAISDGLQETQYF.

This chain uses TRBV5-1 with TRBJ1-4, with 8 positions matching TRBD1. The CDR3 sequence is 14 residues long. CDR1 and CDR2 (germline): SGHRS, YFSETQ. V lost 5 bases to trimming and J lost 7 bases; unmatched junction nucleotides: 7. The CDR3 nucleotides are TGCGCCAGCAGTCCGACAGGGGTGGGTGAAAAACTGTTTTTT. This encodes CASSPTGVGEKLFF. Full variable domain (remainder filled in from reference TRBV5-1 and TRBJ1-4): KAGVTQTPRYLIKTRGQQVTLSCSPISGHRSVSWYQQTPGQGLQFLFEYFSETQRNKGNFPGRFSGRQFSNSRSEMNVSTLELGDSALYLCASSPTGVGEKLFFGSGTQLSVL.

The chain recombines TRBV5-6 with TRBJ2-7, with D tentatively TRBD1 or TRBD2 (5 bases each). The germline V gene has CDR1 SGHDT and CDR2 YYEEEE. V was trimmed by 2 bases and J by 0 bases, leaving 9 bases between them. This CDR3 contains 14 residues. The CDR3 region is CASSFAGSSYEQYF. In DNA form, the CDR3 reads TGTGCCAGCAGCTTCGCAGGGAGCTCCTACGAGCAGTACTTC.

This clone has only a few counts. The chain uses TRBV6-4 and TRBJ1-1; D is unclear. This CDR3 is built from 15 residues. The germline V gene encodes CDR1 MRHNA and CDR2 SNTAGT. With 5 bases removed from V and 5 bases from J, the gap between germline ends came to 18 bases. The CDR3 region has the DNA TGTGCCAGCAGTCCCCGTTTGCGGACGAAAACTGAAGCTTTCTTT. Its protein product is CASSPRLRTKTEAFF.

V is TRBV18 and J is TRBJ2-1, with D perhaps TRBD1 (6 bases). Per germline, CDR1 KGHSH and CDR2 LQKENI. This CDR3 region has 15 residues. V was clipped by 3 bases and J by 4 bases, with 13 bases between them. DNA of the CDR3: TGTGCCAGCTCACCCTTAGGACAGATATACAATGAGCAGTTCTTC. This codes for CASSPLGQIYNEQFF.

The gene calls are TRBV6-6 and TRBJ1-4, with 7 bases lining up with TRBD1. CDR3 length: 15 residues. Germline V CDR1 and CDR2: MNHNY, SVGAGI (reference sequence). V lost 0 bases, J lost 4 bases, and 2 bases stayed unmatched. The CDR3: CASSYSRGVNEKLFF. The DNA for the CDR3 is TGTGCCAGCAGTTACTCCAGGGGGGTTAATGAAAAACTGTTTTTT.

The gene calls are TRBV6-5 and TRBJ2-2, with D perhaps matching TRBD2 (5 bases). CDR1 MNHEY and CDR2 SVGAGI come from the germline V gene. The CDR3 extends over 13 amino acids. Trimming removed 5 bases from V and 6 bases from J, with 10 bases in between. The CDR3: CASSPTRAGELFF. CDR3 DNA: TGTGCCAGCAGTCCCACGAGGGCCGGGGAGCTGTTTTTT.

The chain uses TRBV28 and TRBJ2-7; 8 nucleotides align to TRBD1. Trimming cost V 3 bases and J 3 bases; bases outside gene matches: 7. The CDR3 is made up of 15 amino acids. Germline-derived CDR1 and CDR2 are MDHEN and SYDVKM. The CDR3 bases are TGTGCCAGCAGTTTTGGCCAGGGGGCCTACTACGAGCAGTACTTC. This encodes CASSFGQGAYYEQYF.